There are a few counts of the clone carrying this T cell receptor beta chain. Its antigen is not identified. With 8 bases clipped from V and 7 bases from J, the junction kept 14 bases outside the gene matches. The CDR3 covers 15 residues. Germline CDR1 is MNHNY and CDR2 is SVGAGI (reference sequence). Data came from immunoSEQ multiplex PCR; TCRdb stores just in-frame clones and leaves some out. Here the sample spans millions of clones, about 92% being singletons. This specimen comes from a study of shared clonotypes between healthy human individuals. Study results and limitations: On the whole, naive subsets had larger estimated richness than memory subsets had.

CD45RO negativity and positive selection for CCR7 defined naive CD8 cells, a population that excluded terminally differentiated effector memory CD45RA+ cells. Sequenced sample: naive CD8+ T cells from PBMCs. The gene calls are TRBV6-6 and TRBJ1-2, with TRBD1 matching 9 bases. The sequence came from a man aged 18 to 35 in good health. Some clones in this sample may be carry-over from other donors' samples. This CDR3 reads CASQDGQGTFSGYTF. DNA of the CDR3: TGTGCCAGCCAAGATGGACAGGGGACGTTCTCTGGCTACACCTTC.